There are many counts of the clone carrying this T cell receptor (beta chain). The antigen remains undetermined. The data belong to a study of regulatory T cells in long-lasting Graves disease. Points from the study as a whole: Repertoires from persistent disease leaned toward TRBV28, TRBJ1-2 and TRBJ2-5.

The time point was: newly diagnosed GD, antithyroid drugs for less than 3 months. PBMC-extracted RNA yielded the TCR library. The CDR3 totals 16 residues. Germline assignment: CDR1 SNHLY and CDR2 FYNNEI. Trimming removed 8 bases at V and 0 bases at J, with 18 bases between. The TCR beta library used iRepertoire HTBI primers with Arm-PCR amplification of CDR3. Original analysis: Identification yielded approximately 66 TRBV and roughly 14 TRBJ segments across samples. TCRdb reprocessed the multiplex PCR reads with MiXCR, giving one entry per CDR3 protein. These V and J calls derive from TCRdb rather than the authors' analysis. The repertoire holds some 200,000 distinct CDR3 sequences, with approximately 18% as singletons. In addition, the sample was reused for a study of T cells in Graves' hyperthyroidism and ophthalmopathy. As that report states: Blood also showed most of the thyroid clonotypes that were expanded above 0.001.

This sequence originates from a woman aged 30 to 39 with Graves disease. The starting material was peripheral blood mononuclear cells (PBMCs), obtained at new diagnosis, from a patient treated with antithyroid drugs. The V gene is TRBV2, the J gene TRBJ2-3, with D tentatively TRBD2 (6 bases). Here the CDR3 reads CASGSLSGLSTDTQYF. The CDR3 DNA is TGTGCCAGCGGGTCTCTTAGCGGCCTAAGCACAGATACGCAGTATTTT.